This TCR beta chain was identified during a study of spatial heterogeneity in lung cancer. Study at large: Consistently, beta-chain sequences turned up in larger numbers than alpha-chain sequences did.

TCRdb reanalysed the 5' RACE reads using MiXCR and keeps one entry per CDR3 protein. The sample carries 60,000 to 65,000 distinct CDR3 sequences, roughly 7.9% recorded once. The CDR3 length is 15 residues. Trimming left V 2 bases short and J 6 bases short, with 13 bases between. Study-wide findings and caveats: In blood, ubiquitous expanded tumor TCRs appeared more at resection than follow-up.

This clonotype has ten or more counts. The antigen is not known. Time point reported: sample taken at primary tumor resection. The input material, whole RNA from tumor, nontumor lung or frozen PBMC, was sequenced unsorted. Samples were obtained from around 72 donors, all untreated early-stage non-small cell lung cancer patients. This clonotype was sampled from a female donor with early-stage non-small cell lung cancer. The material sequenced was PBMCs, taken at surgery. This sequence joins TRBV12-3 or TRBV12-4 and TRBJ2-2; TRBD1 might be the D (7 bases). The chain's CDR3 is CASSLRRGQSGELFF. For the CDR3, the DNA is TGTGCCAGCAGTTTAAGGAGGGGGCAGTCCGGGGAGCTGTTTTTT.